Below, 23 T cell receptor beta chains from the same sample are listed, as sequenced in a study of T cell changes during pregnancy in multiple sclerosis. Profiled with immunoSEQ multiplex PCR; TCRdb holds only in-frame clones, not every one. The sample lists about 40,000 clones, almost 95% occurring once. The sample in question was CD4+ T cells from peripheral blood mononuclear cells, obtained before pregnancy. The receptors here all came from a female donor with multiple sclerosis, enrolled in a pregnancy study.

The CDR3 loop reads CATSGVRRVYNEQFF. For the CDR3, the DNA is TGTGCCACCAGTGGAGTGCGACGCGTCTACAATGAGCAGTTCTTC. The chain combines TRBV15 with TRBJ2-1; unclear D gene. There are 15 residues in the CDR3. Germline V gives CDR1 LNHNV, CDR2 YYDKDF (reference sequence). The V gene lost 6 bases and the J gene lost 3 bases, with 15 bases spanning the gap.

The chain recombines TRBV7-2 with TRBJ2-2, with D maybe TRBD1 (5 bases). The CDR3 is made up of 13 amino acids. Germline V gives CDR1 SGHTA, CDR2 FQGNSA. The germline V and J ends were trimmed by 1 base and 8 bases, with 8 bases remaining between them. The CDR3 loop reads CASSLGQGGELFF. The CDR3 coding sequence is TGTGCCAGCAGCTTAGGTCAGGGAGGGGAGCTGTTTTTT.

V gene TRBV7-2 combines with J gene TRBJ2-3; the match to TRBD2 covers 11 bases. Unmatched junction bases numbered 6, after V lost 5 bases and J lost 2 bases. The V gene's germline CDR1 is SGHTA and CDR2 FQGNSA. The CDR3 covers 16 residues. The CDR3 sequence: CASSQTSGGYTDTQYF. CDR3 DNA sequence: TGTGCCAGCAGCCAAACTAGCGGGGGATACACAGATACGCAGTATTTT.

V gene TRBV28 combines with J gene TRBJ1-2, with a possible D match to TRBD1 (6 bases). The V gene lost 4 bases and the J gene lost 6 bases, with 12 bases spanning the gap. The germline CDR1 and CDR2 sequences are MDHEN and SYDVKM. This CDR3 has 13 residues. The CDR3 is CASSSGGRDGYTF. The CDR3 DNA reads as TGTGCCAGCAGTTCGGGGGGCCGGGATGGCTACACCTTC.

The chain links TRBV11-2 to TRBJ2-7; 9 bases match TRBD1. Per germline, CDR1 SGHAT and CDR2 FQNNGV. J lost 11 bases, V lost 1 base, and 3 bases had no gene match. This CDR3 has 12 amino acids. CDR3 residues: CASSLVRTGEYF. The DNA for the CDR3 is TGTGCCAGCAGCTTAGTTCGGACAGGGGAGTACTTC.

This sequence joins TRBV6-4 and TRBJ1-4; D not resolved. Germline CDR1 and CDR2: MRHNA and SNTAGT. Trimming removed 5 bases from V and 7 bases from J, with 11 bases in between. There are 13 residues in the CDR3. The CDR3 DNA reads TGTGCCAGCAGTCGGCAGCCAGGTGAAAAACTGTTTTTT. Translated: CASSRQPGEKLFF.

The chain links TRBV7-9 to TRBJ1-2; no clear D gene. Looked up from germline, CDR1 is SEHNR and CDR2 is FQNEAQ (reference sequence). The CDR3 runs 13 residues. Deletions cut 5 bases from V and 6 bases from J, with 13 bases between. The CDR3 region has the DNA TGTGCCAGCAGCCTAGGGCGGTTTGATGGCTACACCTTC. Protein product: CASSLGRFDGYTF.

The gene calls are TRBV6-1 and TRBJ2-7; no clear D. The CDR3 spans 11 residues. Trimming stripped 1 base from V and 6 bases from J, with 4 bases between. CDR1 is MNHNS and CDR2 is SASEGT in the germline V gene. CDR3: CASSEDLEQYF. CDR3 sequence (DNA): TGTGCCAGCAGTGAAGATCTCGAGCAGTACTTC.

This rearrangement joins TRBV6-5 to TRBJ2-5, with 10 bases matching TRBD1. Germline V lookup: CDR1 MNHEY, CDR2 SVGAGI. Trimming removed 11 bases from V and 5 bases from J; junction bases left unmatched: 2. The CDR3 runs 11 residues. The CDR3 loop reads CAGGQGETQYF. For the CDR3, the DNA is TGTGCCGGGGGACAGGGGGAGACCCAGTACTTC.

This chain connects TRBV5-4 to TRBJ2-1; tentative D call: TRBD2 (6 bases). Trimming shortened V by 3 bases and J by 6 bases, and 19 bases separated the two germline ends. There are 16 residues in the CDR3. CDR1 is SGHNT, CDR2 YYREEE, per germline (reference sequence). DNA for the CDR3: TGTGCCAGCAGCTACTCTAGCGATTTTATTATCAATGAGCAGTTCTTC. It encodes CASSYSSDFIINEQFF.

The chain recombines TRBV28 with TRBJ2-1, with 14 bases aligning to TRBD2. Germline assignment: CDR1 MDHEN and CDR2 SYDVKM. The CDR3 is 15 residues long. J was trimmed by 7 bases and V by 6 bases; bases with no gene match: 5. The CDR3 region is CASSPWTSGRNEQFF. Here the CDR3 DNA reads TGTGCCAGCAGCCCCTGGACTAGCGGGAGGAATGAGCAGTTCTTC.

This chain links TRBV7-9 with TRBJ1-2; possible D gene TRBD1, 6 bases. The germline V gene has CDR1 SEHNR and CDR2 FQNEAQ (reference sequence). The V gene lost 5 bases and the J gene lost 2 bases, with 9 bases spanning the gap. CDR3 length equals 13 residues. CDR3 loop: CASSHGQNYGYTF. CDR3 sequence (DNA): TGTGCCAGCAGCCACGGACAGAACTATGGCTACACCTTC.

The chain carries TRBV6-1 and TRBJ2-3; 7 bases align to TRBD2. V was pared by 8 bases and J by 0 bases, with 2 bases of the junction left unmatched. Germline V gene lookup returns CDR1 MNHNS and CDR2 SASEGT. This CDR3 is built from 13 residues. CDR3 residues: CASLAESTDTQYF. As DNA, the CDR3 is TGTGCCAGCCTAGCGGAAAGCACAGATACGCAGTATTTT.

The chain recombines TRBV7-2 with TRBJ2-2; TRBD2 might be the D (6 bases). There are 15 residues in the CDR3. The germline V gene has CDR1 SGHTA and CDR2 FQGNSA. V was cut by 6 bases and J by 4 bases, with 15 bases left in between. The CDR3 DNA sequence: TGTGCCAGCAGGTCTCGGACGGGAGCCACCGGGGAGCTGTTTTTT. This codes for CASRSRTGATGELFF.

The chain combines TRBV7-8 with TRBJ1-1, with TRBD1 matching over 8 bases. The CDR3 totals 19 residues. Unmatched junction bases numbered 19, after V lost 2 bases and J lost 5 bases. Germline V lookup: CDR1 SGHVS, CDR2 FQNEAQ. Here the CDR3 DNA reads TGTGCCAGCAGCTTATTTTTGCTTTCCCCGGGGCAGGGGGCAACTGAAGCTTTCTTT. Residues: CASSLFLLSPGQGATEAFF.

The rearrangement uses TRBV28 and TRBJ1-2; D remains unclear. V was trimmed by 4 bases and J by 0 bases, leaving 9 bases between them. Germline V CDR1 and CDR2: MDHEN, SYDVKM. CDR3 length: 14 amino acids. The CDR3 is CASSSPLANYGYTF. In DNA, the CDR3 is TGTGCCAGCAGTTCACCCTTAGCTAACTATGGCTACACCTTC.

This clone has only one observation. The chain joins TRBV11-1 to TRBJ2-7, with TRBD2 matching over 7 bases. Germline loops: CDR1 SGHAT, CDR2 FQDESV (reference sequence). The V segment lost 6 bases and the J segment 7 bases; nucleotides outside the gene matches: 12. CDR3 length: 14 amino acids. The chain's CDR3 is CASSQSGIVGEQYF. For the CDR3, the DNA is TGTGCCAGCAGTCAAAGCGGGATAGTCGGGGAGCAGTACTTC.

This chain uses TRBV5-5 with TRBJ2-1; 7 bases are a match to TRBD1. Germline V lookup: CDR1 SGHKS, CDR2 YYEKEE (reference sequence). Trimming removed 4 bases from V and 7 bases from J; junction bases left unmatched: 8. The CDR3 totals 14 residues. The CDR3 nucleotides read TGTGCCAGCAGCGAGACAGGGTCGTGGAATGAGCAGTTCTTC. Its translation: CASSETGSWNEQFF.

This clone was seen just once. The chain joins TRBV27 to TRBJ2-3; 14 bases align to TRBD2. J was trimmed by 3 bases and V by 2 bases; bases with no gene match: 10. CDR3 length: 19 amino acids. Germline V gene lookup returns CDR1 MNHEY and CDR2 SMNVEV (reference sequence). The CDR3: CASSLRSGGTSGRTDTQYF. The CDR3 DNA reads as TGTGCCAGCAGTTTAAGATCCGGGGGGACTAGCGGGAGAACAGATACGCAGTATTTT.

The chain recombines TRBV28 with TRBJ1-1; D is perhaps TRBD1 (6 bases). V shed 8 bases and J shed 7 bases, with 17 bases lying between them. The CDR3 is made up of 13 amino acids. Per the germline V gene, CDR1 is MDHEN and CDR2 is SYDVKM. The CDR3 spells CASGQGLGVEAFF. Written as DNA, the CDR3 is TGTGCCAGCGGCCAGGGGTTGGGGGTTGAAGCTTTCTTT.

The CDR3 DNA follows: TGTGCCAGCAGCTTACGTTTTTCTGGTCTAGCGGGAGGAGGTGAGCAGTTCTTC. Translation gives CASSLRFSGLAGGGEQFF. The rearrangement links TRBV11-1 to TRBJ2-1; 11 nucleotides match TRBD2. The germline CDR1 and CDR2 sequences are SGHAT and FQDESV (reference sequence). V gave up 2 bases and J gave up 9 bases; unmatched junction bases: 15. This CDR3 region has 18 residues.

This rearrangement joins TRBV5-1 to TRBJ2-5; 7 bases fit TRBD2. J lost 2 bases, V lost 0 bases, and 4 bases had no gene match. Germline V gene lookup returns CDR1 SGHRS and CDR2 YFSETQ. The CDR3 consists of 15 residues. The CDR3 region is CASSLVLGRQETQYF. CDR3 nucleotide sequence: TGCGCCAGCAGCTTGGTACTCGGGAGGCAAGAGACCCAGTACTTC.

This clone was recorded a few times. The chain employs TRBV9 and TRBJ2-7; 8 positions agree with TRBD2. The V gene's germline CDR1 is SGDLS and CDR2 YYNGEE. There are 16 residues in the CDR3. V lost 1 base to trimming and J lost 5 bases; unmatched junction nucleotides: 11. The CDR3 nucleotides read TGTGCCAGCAGCGTACGGGGCCGGGAGGGCCTCAACGAGCAGTACTTC. Residues: CASSVRGREGLNEQYF.